The entry below gives a single T cell receptor beta chain sequence along with its context. The target antigen is unknown. Per germline, CDR1 SGHRS and CDR2 YFSETQ. This CDR3 is built from 16 residues. The V gene end was trimmed by 5 bases and the J gene end by 4 bases; junction bases not matched to a gene: 10. Both 60 Vbeta primers and 13 Jbeta primers went into the PCR. Clones were sequenced by immunoSEQ multiplex PCR, and TCRdb holds only the in-frame ones, with some missing. This table holds 150,000 or so clones, around 79% found once. The data were obtained in a study of cytomegalovirus exposure and HLA in healthy donors. Study results and limitations: Earlier results showed most TCR beta V segments being productive about 87% or about 30% of the time. Among TCR beta chains, those listed as cytomegalovirus-associated numbered about 160.

The source is a male donor in good health and CMV-seronegative. The sample consisted of PBMCs. V usage is TRBV5-1 and J usage is TRBJ2-2; TRBD1 aligns across 8 bases. CDR3 loop: CASSLTGQASTGELFF. The CDR3 nucleotides are TGCGCCAGCAGTTTAACGGGACAGGCAAGCACCGGGGAGCTGTTTTTT.